This T cell receptor beta chain was profiled in a study of blood T cell repertoires in COVID-19. Study details: The United States, Italy and Spain provided the acute and convalescent COVID-19 samples. PBMCs, B-cell-depleted T cells, or T cells were the source of the cDNA or gDNA that made up the material.

In germline, CDR1 is MNHEY, CDR2 SVGAGI. The CDR3 loop spans 14 amino acids. Trimming removed 0 bases at V and 3 bases at J, with 6 bases between. Per the original data handling: Reference gene primer amplification gave estimated nucleated cell counts. Data came from immunoSEQ multiplex PCR; TCRdb stores just in-frame clones and leaves some out. Clonal size and the V and J genes are those of that table, whereas D and trimming came from the DNA. The sample includes more than 200,000 clones, about 86% of them seen just once. The sequence derives from a man aged 80 or over with acute or convalescent COVID-19. The V and J genes are TRBV6-5 and TRBJ1-5; no definite D call. The sequencing sample was made of peripheral blood. The CDR3 reads CASSYSGYNQPQHF. CDR3 nucleotide sequence: TGTGCCAGCAGTTACTCGGGCTACAATCAGCCCCAGCATTTT.